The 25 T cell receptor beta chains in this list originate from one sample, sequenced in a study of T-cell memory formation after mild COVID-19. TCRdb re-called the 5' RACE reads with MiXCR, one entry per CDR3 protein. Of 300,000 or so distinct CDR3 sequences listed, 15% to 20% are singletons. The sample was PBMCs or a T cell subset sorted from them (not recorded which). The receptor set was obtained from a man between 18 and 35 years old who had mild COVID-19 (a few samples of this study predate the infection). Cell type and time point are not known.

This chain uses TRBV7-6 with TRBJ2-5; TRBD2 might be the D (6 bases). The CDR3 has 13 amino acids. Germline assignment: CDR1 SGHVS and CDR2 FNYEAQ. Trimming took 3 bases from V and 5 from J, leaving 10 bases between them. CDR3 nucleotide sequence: TGTGCCAGCAGCTTTACTAGCAGGGAGACCCAGTACTTC. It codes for CASSFTSRETQYF.

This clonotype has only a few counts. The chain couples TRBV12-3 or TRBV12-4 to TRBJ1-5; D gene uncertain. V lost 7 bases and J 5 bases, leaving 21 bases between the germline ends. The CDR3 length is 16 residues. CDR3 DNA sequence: TGTGCCAGCACCCAAGGAGTGGGCCTAACGGATCAGCCCCAGCATTTT. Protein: CASTQGVGLTDQPQHF.

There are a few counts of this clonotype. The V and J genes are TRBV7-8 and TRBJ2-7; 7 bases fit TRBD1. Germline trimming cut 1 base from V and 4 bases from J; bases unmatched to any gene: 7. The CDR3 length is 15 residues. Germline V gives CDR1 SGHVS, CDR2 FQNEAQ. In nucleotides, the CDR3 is TGTGCCAGCAGCTTAGGGGACAGAGTATTTTACGAGCAGTACTTC. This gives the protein CASSLGDRVFYEQYF. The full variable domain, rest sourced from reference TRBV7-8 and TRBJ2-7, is GAGVSQSPRYKVAKRGQDVALRCDPISGHVSLFWYQQALGQGPEFLTYFQNEAQLDKSGLPSDRFFAERPEGSVSTLKIQRTQQEDSAVYLCASSLGDRVFYEQYFGPGTRLTVT.

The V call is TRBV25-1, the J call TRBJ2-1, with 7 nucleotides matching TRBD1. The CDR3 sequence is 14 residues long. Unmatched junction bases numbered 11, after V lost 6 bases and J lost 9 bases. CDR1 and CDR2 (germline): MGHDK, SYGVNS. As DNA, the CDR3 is TGTGCCAGCAGAAAAAAGGGGACAGTCACTGAGCAGTTCTTC. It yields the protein CASRKKGTVTEQFF.

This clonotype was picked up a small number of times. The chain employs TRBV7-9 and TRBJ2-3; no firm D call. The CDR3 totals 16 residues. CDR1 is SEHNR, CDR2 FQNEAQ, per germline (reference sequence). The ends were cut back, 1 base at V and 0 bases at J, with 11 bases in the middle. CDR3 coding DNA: TGTGCCAGCAGCTTAGTTTGGAGCGCTAGCACAGATACGCAGTATTTT. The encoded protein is CASSLVWSASTDTQYF.

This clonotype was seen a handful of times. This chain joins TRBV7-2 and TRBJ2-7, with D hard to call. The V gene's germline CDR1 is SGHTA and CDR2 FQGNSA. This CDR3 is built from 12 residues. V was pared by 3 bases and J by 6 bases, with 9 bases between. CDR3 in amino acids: CASSFLGAEQYF. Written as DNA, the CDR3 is TGTGCCAGCAGCTTCTTGGGTGCCGAGCAGTACTTC.

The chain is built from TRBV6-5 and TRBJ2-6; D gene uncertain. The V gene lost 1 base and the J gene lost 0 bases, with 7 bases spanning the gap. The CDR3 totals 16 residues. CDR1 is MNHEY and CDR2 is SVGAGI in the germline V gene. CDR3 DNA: TGTGCCAGCAGTTACTTCGTTAACTCTGGGGCCAACGTCCTGACTTTC. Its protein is CASSYFVNSGANVLTF.

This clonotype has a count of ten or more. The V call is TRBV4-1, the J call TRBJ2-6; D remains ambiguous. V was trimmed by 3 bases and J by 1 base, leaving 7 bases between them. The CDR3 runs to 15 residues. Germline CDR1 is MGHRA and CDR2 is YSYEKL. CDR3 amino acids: CASSHGVSGANVLTF. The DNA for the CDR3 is TGCGCCAGCAGCCATGGGGTGTCTGGGGCCAACGTCCTGACTTTC.

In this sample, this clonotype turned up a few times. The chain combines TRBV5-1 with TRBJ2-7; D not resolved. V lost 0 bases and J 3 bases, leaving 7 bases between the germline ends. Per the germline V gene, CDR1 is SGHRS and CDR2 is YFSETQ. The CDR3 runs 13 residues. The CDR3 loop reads CASSLVVNYEQYF. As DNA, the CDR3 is TGCGCCAGCAGCTTGGTGGTAAACTACGAGCAGTACTTC.

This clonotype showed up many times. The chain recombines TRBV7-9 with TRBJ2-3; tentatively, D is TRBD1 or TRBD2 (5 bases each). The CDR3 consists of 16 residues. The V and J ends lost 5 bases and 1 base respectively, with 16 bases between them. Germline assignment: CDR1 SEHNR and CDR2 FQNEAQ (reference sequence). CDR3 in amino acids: CASSPRGRDGTDTQYF. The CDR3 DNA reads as TGTGCCAGCAGCCCTAGAGGAAGGGACGGCACAGATACGCAGTATTTT.

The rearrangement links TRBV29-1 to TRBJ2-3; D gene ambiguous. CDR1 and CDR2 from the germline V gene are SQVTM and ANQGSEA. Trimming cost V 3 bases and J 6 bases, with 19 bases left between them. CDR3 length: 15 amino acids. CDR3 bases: TGCAGCGTTGATCCCGACTGGAGTAGGAAGGATACGCAGTATTTT. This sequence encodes CSVDPDWSRKDTQYF.

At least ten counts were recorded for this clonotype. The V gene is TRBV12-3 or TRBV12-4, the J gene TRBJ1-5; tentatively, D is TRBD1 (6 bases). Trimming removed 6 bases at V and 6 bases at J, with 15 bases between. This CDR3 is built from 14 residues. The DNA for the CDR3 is TGTGCCAGCAGCCCACAGGGTATAGGTCAGCCCCAGCATTTT. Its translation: CASSPQGIGQPQHF.

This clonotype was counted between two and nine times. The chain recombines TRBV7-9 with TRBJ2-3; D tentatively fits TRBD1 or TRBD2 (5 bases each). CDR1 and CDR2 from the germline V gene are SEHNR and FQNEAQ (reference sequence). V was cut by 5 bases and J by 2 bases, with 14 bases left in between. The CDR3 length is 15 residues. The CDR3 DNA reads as TGTGCCAGCAGCCCAGCCGGGGCCAACACAGATACGCAGTATTTT. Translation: CASSPAGANTDTQYF.

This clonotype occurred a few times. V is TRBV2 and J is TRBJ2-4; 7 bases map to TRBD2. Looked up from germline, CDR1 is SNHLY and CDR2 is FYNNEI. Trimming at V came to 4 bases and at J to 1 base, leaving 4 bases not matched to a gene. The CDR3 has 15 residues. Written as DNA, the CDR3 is TGTGCCAGCAGTGGGGACGGGGGGGCCAAAAACATTCAGTACTTC. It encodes CASSGDGGAKNIQYF. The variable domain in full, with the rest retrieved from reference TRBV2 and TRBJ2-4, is EPEVTQTPSHQVTQMGQEVILRCVPISNHLYFYWYRQILGQKVEFLVSFYNNEISEKSEIFDDQFSVERPDGSNFTLKIRSTKLEDSAMYFCASSGDGGAKNIQYFGAGTRLSVL.

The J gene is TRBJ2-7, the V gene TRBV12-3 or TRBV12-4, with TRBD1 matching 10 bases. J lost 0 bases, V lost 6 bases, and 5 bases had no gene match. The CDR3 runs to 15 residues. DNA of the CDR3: TGTGCCAGCAGCTTGACAGGGGGCGTCTCCTACGAGCAGTACTTC. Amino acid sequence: CASSLTGGVSYEQYF.

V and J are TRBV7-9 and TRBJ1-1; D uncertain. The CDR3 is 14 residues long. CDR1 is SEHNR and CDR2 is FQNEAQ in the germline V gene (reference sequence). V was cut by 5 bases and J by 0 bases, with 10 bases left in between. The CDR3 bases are TGTGCCAGCAGCATAGGGCAGATGAACACTGAAGCTTTCTTT. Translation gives CASSIGQMNTEAFF.

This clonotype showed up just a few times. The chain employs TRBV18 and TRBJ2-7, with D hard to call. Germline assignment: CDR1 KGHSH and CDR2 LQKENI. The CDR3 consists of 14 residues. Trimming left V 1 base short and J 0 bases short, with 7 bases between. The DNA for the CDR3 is TGTGCCAGCTCACCACGGTACAGCTCCTACGAGCAGTACGTC. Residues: CASSPRYSSYEQYV.

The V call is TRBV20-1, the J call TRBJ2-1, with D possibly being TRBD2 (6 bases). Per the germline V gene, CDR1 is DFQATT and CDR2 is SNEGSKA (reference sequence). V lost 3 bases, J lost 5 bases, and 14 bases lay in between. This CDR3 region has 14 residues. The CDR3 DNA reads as TGCAGTGCTAGGGTGACTAGACGCGACAATGAGCAGTTCTTC. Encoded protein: CSARVTRRDNEQFF.

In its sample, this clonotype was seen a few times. The CDR3 region is CASSGPGTSNYGYTF. The CDR3 DNA reads TGTGCCAGCAGTGGCCCCGGCACCTCTAACTATGGCTACACCTTC. The chain employs TRBV6-5 and TRBJ1-2, with D uncertain. V was pared by 5 bases and J by 0 bases, with 13 bases between. The germline gives CDR1 MNHEY, CDR2 SVGAGI. This CDR3 is built from 15 residues.

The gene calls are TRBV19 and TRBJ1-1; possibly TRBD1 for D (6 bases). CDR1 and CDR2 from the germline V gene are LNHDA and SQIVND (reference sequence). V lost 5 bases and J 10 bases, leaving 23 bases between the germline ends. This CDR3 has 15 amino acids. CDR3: CASSYPAGRGKGAFF. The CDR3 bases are TGTGCCAGTAGTTACCCCGCGGGCAGGGGAAAAGGAGCTTTCTTT.

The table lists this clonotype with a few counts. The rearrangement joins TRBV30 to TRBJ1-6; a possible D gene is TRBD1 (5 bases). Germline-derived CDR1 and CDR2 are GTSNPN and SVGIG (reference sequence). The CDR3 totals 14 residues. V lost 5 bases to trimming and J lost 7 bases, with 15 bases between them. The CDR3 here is CAWGSGLTNSPLHF. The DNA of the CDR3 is TGTGCCTGGGGTTCGGGACTCACCAATTCACCCCTCCACTTT.

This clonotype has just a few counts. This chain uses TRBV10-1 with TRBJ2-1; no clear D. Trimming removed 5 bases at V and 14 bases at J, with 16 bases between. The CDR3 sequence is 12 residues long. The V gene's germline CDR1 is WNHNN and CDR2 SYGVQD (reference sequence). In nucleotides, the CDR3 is TGCGCCAGCAGTTGGCCGACTCAACGGGAGTTCTTC. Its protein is CASSWPTQREFF.

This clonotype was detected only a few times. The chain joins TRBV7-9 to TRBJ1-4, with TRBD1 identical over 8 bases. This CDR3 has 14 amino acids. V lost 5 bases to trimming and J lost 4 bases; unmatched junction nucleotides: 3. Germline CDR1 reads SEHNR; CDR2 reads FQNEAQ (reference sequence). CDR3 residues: CASSKGQGNEKLFF. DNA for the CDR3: TGTGCCAGCAGCAAAGGACAGGGTAATGAAAAACTGTTTTTT.

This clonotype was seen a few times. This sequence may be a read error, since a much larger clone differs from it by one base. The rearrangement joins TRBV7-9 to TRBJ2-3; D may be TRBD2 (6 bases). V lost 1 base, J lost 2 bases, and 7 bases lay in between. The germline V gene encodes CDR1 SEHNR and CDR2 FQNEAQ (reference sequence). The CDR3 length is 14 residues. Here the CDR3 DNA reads TGTGCCAGCAGCTTAGGGACTATCACAGATACGCAGTATTTT. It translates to CASSLGTITDTQYF. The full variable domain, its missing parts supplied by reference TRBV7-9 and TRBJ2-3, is DTGVSQNPRHKITKRGQNVTFRCDPISEHNRLYWYRQTLGQGPEFLTYFQNEAQLEKSRLLSDRFSAERPKGSFSTLEIQRTEQGDSAMYLCASSLGTITDTQYFGPGTRLTVL.

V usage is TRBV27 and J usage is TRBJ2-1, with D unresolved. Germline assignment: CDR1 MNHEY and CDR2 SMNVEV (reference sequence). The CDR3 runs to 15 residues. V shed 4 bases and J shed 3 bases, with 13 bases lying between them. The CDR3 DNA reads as TGTGCCAGCAGTTCCCCCCGTTCCAACTACAATGAGCAGTTCTTC. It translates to CASSSPRSNYNEQFF.